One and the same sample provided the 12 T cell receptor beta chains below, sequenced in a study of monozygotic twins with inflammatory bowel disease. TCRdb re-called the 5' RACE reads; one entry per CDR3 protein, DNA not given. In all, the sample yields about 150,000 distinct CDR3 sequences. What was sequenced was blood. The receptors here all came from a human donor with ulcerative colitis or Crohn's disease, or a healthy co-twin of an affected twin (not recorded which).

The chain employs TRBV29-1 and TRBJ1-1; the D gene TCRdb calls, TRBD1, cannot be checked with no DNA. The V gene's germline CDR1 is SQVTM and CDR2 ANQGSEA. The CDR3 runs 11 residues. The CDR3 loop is CSVGQGLGAFF.

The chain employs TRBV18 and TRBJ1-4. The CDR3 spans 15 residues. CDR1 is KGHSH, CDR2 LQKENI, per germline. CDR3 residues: CASSPTGVANEKLFF.

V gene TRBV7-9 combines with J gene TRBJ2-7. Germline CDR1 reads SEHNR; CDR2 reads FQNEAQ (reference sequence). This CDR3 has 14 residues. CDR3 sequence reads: CASSFTILGVEQYF.

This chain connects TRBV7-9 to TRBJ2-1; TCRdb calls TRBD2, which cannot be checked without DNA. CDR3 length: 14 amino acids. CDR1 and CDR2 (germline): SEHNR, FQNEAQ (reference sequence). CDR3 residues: CASSLAGTSLEQFF.

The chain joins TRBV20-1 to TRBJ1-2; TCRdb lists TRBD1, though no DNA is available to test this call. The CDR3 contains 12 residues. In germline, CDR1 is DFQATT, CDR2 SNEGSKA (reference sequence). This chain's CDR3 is CSASAPSGGYTF.

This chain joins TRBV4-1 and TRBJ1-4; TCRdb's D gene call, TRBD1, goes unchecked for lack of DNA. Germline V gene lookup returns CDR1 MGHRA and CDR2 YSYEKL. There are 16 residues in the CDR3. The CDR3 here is CASSRDPGQLNEKLFF.

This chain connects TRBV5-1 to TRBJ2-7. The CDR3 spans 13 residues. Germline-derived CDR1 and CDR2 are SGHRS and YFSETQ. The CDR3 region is CASSLASSYEQYF.

CDR3 protein: CASRDPYKNIQYF. This sequence joins TRBV28 and TRBJ2-4; without DNA, the TCRdb call of TRBD1 cannot be checked. The CDR3 totals 13 residues. Germline V lookup: CDR1 MDHEN, CDR2 SYDVKM.

The CDR3 region is CASSYSPGFLSYATDTQYF. This chain joins TRBV6-5 and TRBJ2-3; TCRdb proposes TRBD1, but this gene call is untestable without DNA. The V gene's germline CDR1 is MNHEY and CDR2 SVGAGI. The CDR3 extends over 19 amino acids.

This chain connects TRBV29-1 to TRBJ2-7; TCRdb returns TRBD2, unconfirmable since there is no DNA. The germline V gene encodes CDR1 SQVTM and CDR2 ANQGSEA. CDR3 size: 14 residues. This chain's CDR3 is CSVDLGLAGGEQYF.

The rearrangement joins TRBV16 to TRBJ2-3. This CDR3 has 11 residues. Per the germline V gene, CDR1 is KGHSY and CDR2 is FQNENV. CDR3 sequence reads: CASSQSDTQYF. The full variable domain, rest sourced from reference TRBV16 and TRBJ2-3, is GEEVAQTPKHLVRGEGQKAKLYCAPIKGHSYVFWYQQVLKNEFKFLISFQNENVFDETGMPKERFSAKCLPNSPCSLEIQATKLEDSAVYFCASSQSDTQYFGPGTRLTVL.

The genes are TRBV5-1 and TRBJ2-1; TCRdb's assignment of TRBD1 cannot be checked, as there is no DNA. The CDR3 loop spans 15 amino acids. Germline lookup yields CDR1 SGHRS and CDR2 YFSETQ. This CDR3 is CASSLDAGWLGEQFF.